Listed below are T cell receptor beta chains from one sample, sequenced in a study of regulatory T cells in long-lasting Graves disease. TCRdb re-called the multiplex PCR reads with MiXCR, one entry per CDR3 protein. This table holds hundreds of thousands of distinct CDR3 sequences, about 15% found once. These data also featured in a second study, about T cells in Graves' hyperthyroidism and ophthalmopathy.

Sample: peripheral blood mononuclear cells (PBMCs), taken at new diagnosis, from a patient treated with antithyroid drugs. These receptors came from a woman between 40 and 50 years old with Graves disease. CDR3s include the opening cysteine and the closing phenylalanine or tryptophan. D genes are given only for firm matches. Size tells how often a clone was seen (once, few, many) or the class of an expanded clone, and some rows leave it out.

abundance | d_gene | j_gene | v_gene | CDR3aa | CDR3nt
many | . | TRBJ1-2 | TRBV12-3/TRBV12-4 | CASSPDGYYGYTF | TGTGCCAGCAGTCCAGACGGGTACTATGGCTACACCTTC
. | . | TRBJ1-2 | TRBV15 | CATSRDRGSGYTF | TGTGCCACCAGCAGAGATCGAGGAAGCGGCTACACCTTC
few | . | TRBJ2-4 | TRBV30 | CAWMIPLAKNIQYF | TGTGCCTGGATGATACCTCTAGCCAAAAACATTCAGTACTTC
few | . | TRBJ1-2 | TRBV5-8 | CASSFGSLGYTF | TGTGCCAGCAGCTTTGGGAGCCTGGGCTACACCTTC
few | . | TRBJ2-7 | TRBV28 | CASSLLAGEQYF | TGTGCCAGCAGTTTATTGGCGGGAGAGCAGTACTTC
few | . | TRBJ1-4 | TRBV3-1 | CASSQLTTSRGKDEKLFF | TGTGCCAGCAGCCAACTTACCACCAGCCGGGGGAAGGATGAAAAACTGTTTTTT
many | TRBD1 | TRBJ2-1 | TRBV24-1 | CATSDPGTGGYNEQFF | TGTGCCACCAGTGACCCCGGGACAGGGGGCTACAATGAGCAGTTCTTC
few | . | TRBJ2-5 | TRBV27 | CASSFATQETQYF | TGTGCCAGCAGTTTTGCAACTCAAGAGACCCAGTACTTC
few | . | TRBJ1-4 | TRBV24-1 | CATSAGTGSHEKLFF | TGTGCCACCAGTGCGGGAACAGGGAGCCATGAAAAACTGTTTTTT
many | . | TRBJ2-6 | TRBV7-8 | CASSLMSRGVGANVLTF | TGTGCCAGCAGCTTAATGTCCAGGGGGGTTGGGGCCAACGTCCTGACTTTC
few | TRBD1 | TRBJ2-2 | TRBV29-1 | CSAIISGTGDAGELFF | TGCAGCGCCATAATCTCGGGGACAGGAGACGCCGGGGAGCTGTTTTTT
. | . | TRBJ1-5 | TRBV15 | CATSRGSGGANQPQHF | TGTGCCACCAGCAGAGGGTCGGGGGGTGCCAATCAGCCCCAGCATTTT
few | . | TRBJ1-2 | TRBV3-1 | CASSQAIVDGRTVYGYTF | TGTGCCAGCAGCCAAGCAATTGTGGATGGCCGGACAGTCTATGGCTACACCTTC
few | . | TRBJ1-1 | TRBV6-5 | CASSYGSEAFF | TGTGCCAGCAGTTACGGGTCTGAAGCTTTCTTT
many | TRBD2 | TRBJ2-3 | TRBV12-5 | CASGLFPLVAGAADTQYF | TGTGCTAGTGGTTTGTTCCCCCTCGTAGCGGGAGCAGCAGATACGCAGTATTTT
many | . | TRBJ2-7 | TRBV14 | CASSQSSADTEQYF | TGTGCCAGCAGCCAAAGTTCTGCAGACACAGAGCAGTACTTC
. | . | TRBJ2-1 | TRBV6-2/TRBV6-3 | CASRTNNEQFF | TGTGCCAGCAGGACTAACAATGAGCAGTTCTTC
many | TRBD1 | TRBJ2-1 | TRBV11-3 | CASSRRDRGLNEQFF | TGTGCCAGCAGCCGCCGGGACAGGGGCCTCAATGAGCAGTTCTTC
many | TRBD1 | TRBJ2-2 | TRBV11-2 | CASSSLPGTGGTGELFF | TGTGCCAGCAGCTCCTTACCAGGGACAGGGGGCACCGGGGAGCTGTTTTTT
. | . | TRBJ2-1 | TRBV29-1 | CSVDLRTVYNEQFF | TGCAGCGTTGATCTCCGGACAGTCTACAATGAGCAGTTCTTC
few | . | TRBJ2-7 | TRBV11-2 | CASLESGSSSYEQYF | TGTGCCAGTCTCGAGAGTGGCAGTAGCTCCTACGAGCAGTACTTC
many | . | TRBJ2-7 | TRBV24-1 | CATHPTIYRAHVYEQYF | TGTGCCACCCACCCGACCATATACAGGGCACACGTGTACGAGCAGTACTTC
. | . | TRBJ2-5 | TRBV7-9 | CASSHDRRQETQYF | TGTGCCAGCAGCCACGACAGGAGACAAGAGACCCAGTACTTC
. | . | TRBJ1-1 | TRBV6-5 | CASSYATVNTEAFF | TGTGCCAGCAGTTACGCAACAGTGAACACTGAAGCTTTCTTT
few | . | TRBJ2-1 | TRBV20-1 | CSARVYGSSYNEQFF | TGCAGTGCTAGAGTATACGGGAGTTCCTACAATGAGCAGTTCTTC
many | . | TRBJ2-3 | TRBV2 | CASSGLDWGSTDTQYF | TGTGCCAGCAGTGGTCTGGACTGGGGAAGCACAGATACGCAGTATTTT
. | . | TRBJ1-2 | TRBV6-2/TRBV6-3 | CASSAAGRLGRDYGYTF | TGTGCCAGCAGTGCCGCGGGACGCCTCGGGAGAGACTATGGCTACACCTTC
many | TRBD2 | TRBJ2-1 | TRBV27 | CASSFGTSGDNEQFF | TGTGCCAGCAGTTTCGGGACTAGCGGAGACAATGAGCAGTTCTTC
many | TRBD2 | TRBJ2-7 | TRBV12-3/TRBV12-4 | CASRTSGSYEQYF | TGTGCCAGCAGGACTAGCGGCTCCTACGAGCAGTACTTC
. | TRBD2 | TRBJ2-2 | TRBV3-1 | CASSQGRGTSFFGELFF | TGTGCCAGCAGCCAAGGAAGAGGGACTAGCTTTTTCGGGGAGCTGTTTTTT
many | . | TRBJ2-3 | TRBV28 | CASSLGGTTDTQYF | TGTGCCAGCAGTTTAGGAGGGACCACAGATACGCAGTATTTT
. | . | TRBJ2-7 | TRBV27 | CASSGRSYEQYF | TGTGCCAGCAGCGGTAGGTCCTACGAGCAGTACTTC
few | . | TRBJ2-7 | TRBV7-9 | CASGPTGAYEQYF | TGTGCCAGCGGGCCGACGGGGGCATACGAGCAGTACTTC
many | . | TRBJ1-4 | TRBV6-2/TRBV6-3 | CASNSGSVGEKLFF | TGTGCCAGCAACTCGGGATCTGTAGGTGAAAAACTGTTTTTT
many | TRBD2 | TRBJ2-3 | TRBV2 | CASSGTSGTYTDTQYF | TGTGCCAGCAGCGGGACTAGCGGGACCTACACAGATACGCAGTATTTT
. | TRBD1 | TRBJ1-3 | TRBV15 | CATSPLRDRGFSGNTIYF | TGTGCCACCAGCCCACTCCGGGACAGGGGGTTTTCTGGAAACACCATATATTTT
. | TRBD2 | TRBJ2-7 | TRBV5-4 | CASSQWASGRDYEQYF | TGTGCCAGCAGTCAATGGGCGAGCGGGAGGGATTACGAGCAGTACTTC
. | . | TRBJ1-2 | TRBV7-2 | CASSQREILHGYTF | TGTGCCAGCAGCCAGCGAGAGATCCTCCATGGCTACACCTTC
. | . | TRBJ2-5 | TRBV29-1 | CSVDGDQETQYF | TGCAGCGTCGACGGGGACCAAGAGACCCAGTACTTC
. | TRBD1 | TRBJ2-7 | TRBV6-5 | CASSSRTGGMDEQYF | TGTGCCAGCAGTTCCAGGACAGGGGGAATGGACGAGCAGTACTTC
few | . | TRBJ2-7 | TRBV29-1 | CSVESDSYEQYF | TGCAGCGTTGAATCAGACTCCTACGAGCAGTACTTC
. | . | TRBJ1-5 | TRBV24-1 | CATSVGGQPQHF | TGTGCCACCAGTGTGGGGGGACAGCCCCAGCATTTT
many | . | TRBJ1-2 | TRBV5-5 | CASNEFGGYTF | TGTGCCAGCAACGAATTTGGGGGCTACACCTTC
. | TRBD1 | TRBJ2-7 | TRBV6-5 | CASSFGQGSGYEQYF | TGTGCCAGCAGTTTCGGACAGGGGAGCGGCTACGAGCAGTACTTC
. | TRBD2 | TRBJ2-7 | TRBV20-1 | CSARARTSGDDYEQYF | TGCAGTGCTAGAGCCCGGACTAGCGGGGACGATTACGAGCAGTACTTC
few | . | TRBJ1-5 | TRBV19 | CASSMINQPQHF | TGTGCCAGTAGTATGATTAATCAGCCCCAGCATTTT
. | . | TRBJ2-1 | TRBV27 | CASSQTGLMEQFF | TGTGCCAGCAGTCAGACCGGTTTGATGGAGCAGTTCTTC
many | . | TRBJ2-7 | TRBV12-3/TRBV12-4 | CASSPFQSEQYF | TGTGCCAGCAGTCCTTTTCAGTCGGAGCAGTACTTC